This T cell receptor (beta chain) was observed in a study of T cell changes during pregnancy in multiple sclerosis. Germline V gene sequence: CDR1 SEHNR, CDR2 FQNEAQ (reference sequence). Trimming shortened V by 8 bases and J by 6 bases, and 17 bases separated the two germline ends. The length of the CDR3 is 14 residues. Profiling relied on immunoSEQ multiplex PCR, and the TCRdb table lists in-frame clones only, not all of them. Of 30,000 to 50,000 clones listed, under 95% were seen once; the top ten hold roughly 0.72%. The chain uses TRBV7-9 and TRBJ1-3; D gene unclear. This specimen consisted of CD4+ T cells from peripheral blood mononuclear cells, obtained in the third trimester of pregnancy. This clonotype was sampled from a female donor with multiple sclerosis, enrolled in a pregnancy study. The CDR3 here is CASVLNRQANTIYF. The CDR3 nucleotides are TGTGCCAGCGTTTTAAACCGGCAGGCAAACACCATATATTTT.